These T cell receptor beta chains were read from a single sample in a study of spatial heterogeneity in lung cancer. MiXCR, applied by TCRdb to the 5' RACE reads, yields one record per CDR3 protein. The sample contains around 120,000 distinct CDR3 sequences, 9% to 15% of which appear only once. The material sequenced was PBMCs, taken at follow-up. Source of these receptors: a male donor with early-stage non-small cell lung cancer. Each CDR3 is given with its conserved first and last residue. The D gene is left open where the match is weak.

v_gene: TRBV7-2; d_gene: TRBD2; CDR3aa: CASSWDGGAPETQYF
v_gene: TRBV28; d_gene: -; CDR3aa: CASSDRFKFF
v_gene: TRBV29-1; d_gene: -; CDR3aa: CSARRGRANTGELFF
v_gene: TRBV13; d_gene: TRBD1; CDR3aa: CASSPAGTGAHEQYF
v_gene: TRBV6-1; d_gene: -; CDR3aa: CASRDSLNTEAFF
v_gene: TRBV7-2; d_gene: -; CDR3aa: CASSLSGVGPGELFF
v_gene: TRBV20-1; d_gene: -; CDR3aa: CSASRKVDGYTF
v_gene: TRBV28; d_gene: -; CDR3aa: CASGSHLGGTEAFF
v_gene: TRBV12-3/TRBV12-4; d_gene: TRBD1; CDR3aa: CASSLSGQSYEQYF
v_gene: TRBV20-1; d_gene: -; CDR3aa: CSARSFLGPTNTEAFF
v_gene: TRBV12-3/TRBV12-4; d_gene: TRBD1; CDR3aa: CASSFRGRGTEAFF
v_gene: TRBV12-3/TRBV12-4; d_gene: -; CDR3aa: CASSGQIYNEQFF
v_gene: TRBV28; d_gene: -; CDR3aa: CASSFSPGQETQYF
v_gene: TRBV20-1; d_gene: -; CDR3aa: CSARAAGGTEAFF
v_gene: TRBV6-5; d_gene: TRBD1; CDR3aa: CASSFPRDRANPGELFF
v_gene: TRBV4-1; d_gene: -; CDR3aa: CASSQAGGLPYEQYF
v_gene: TRBV20-1; d_gene: -; CDR3aa: CSASRTQEYF
v_gene: TRBV4-3; d_gene: TRBD1; CDR3aa: CASSQDIGQGSYEAFF
v_gene: TRBV6-2/TRBV6-3; d_gene: -; CDR3aa: CASSYNSRRRQETQYF
v_gene: TRBV6-5; d_gene: TRBD1; CDR3aa: CASSPRQGTTDTQYF
v_gene: TRBV29-1; d_gene: -; CDR3aa: CSAGREAAFF
v_gene: TRBV12-5; d_gene: -; CDR3aa: CASGLSPGNEQFF
v_gene: TRBV6-2/TRBV6-3; d_gene: TRBD1; CDR3aa: CASSWGTGSQETQYF
v_gene: TRBV6-2/TRBV6-3; d_gene: -; CDR3aa: CASSTSTGRYGYTF
v_gene: TRBV12-3/TRBV12-4; d_gene: -; CDR3aa: CASEKEMNTEAFF
v_gene: TRBV3-1; d_gene: TRBD1; CDR3aa: CASSQGGGTGEYF
v_gene: TRBV20-1; d_gene: -; CDR3aa: CSARTGLSNQPQHF
v_gene: TRBV7-2; d_gene: TRBD2; CDR3aa: CASSLTSGGTLAKNIQYF
v_gene: TRBV6-5; d_gene: TRBD1; CDR3aa: CASREPGQGRYEQYF
v_gene: TRBV24-1; d_gene: -; CDR3aa: CATDKNSGANVLTF
v_gene: TRBV7-3; d_gene: -; CDR3aa: CASSLSPRGGQNNEQFF
v_gene: TRBV12-3/TRBV12-4; d_gene: -; CDR3aa: CASSLILSYEQYF
v_gene: TRBV6-6; d_gene: TRBD1; CDR3aa: CASRTGTERYNQPQHF
v_gene: TRBV24-1; d_gene: TRBD1; CDR3aa: CATSLGQQETQYF
v_gene: TRBV27; d_gene: -; CDR3aa: CASREGLHNQPQHF
v_gene: TRBV7-9; d_gene: -; CDR3aa: CASSPDREVKTQYF
v_gene: TRBV20-1; d_gene: TRBD1; CDR3aa: CSARNPDRALAFF
v_gene: TRBV6-5; d_gene: TRBD1; CDR3aa: CASSLQGQGHQPQHF
v_gene: TRBV7-2; d_gene: TRBD2; CDR3aa: CASSLVKASGGAQETQYF
v_gene: TRBV28; d_gene: -; CDR3aa: CAGDSCLYNSPLHF
v_gene: TRBV12-3/TRBV12-4; d_gene: -; CDR3aa: CASSLLGFEAFF
v_gene: TRBV21-1; d_gene: -; CDR3aa: CASSKADTRNEQYF
v_gene: TRBV18; d_gene: TRBD1; CDR3aa: CASSPPTGSPGANVLTF
v_gene: TRBV10-3; d_gene: -; CDR3aa: CAISGVSESSYNEQFF
v_gene: TRBV18; d_gene: TRBD1; CDR3aa: CASSLTGDLNYGYTF
v_gene: TRBV21-1; d_gene: -; CDR3aa: CASSKIITGYSNQPQHF
v_gene: TRBV28; d_gene: -; CDR3aa: CASSRPYTDTQYF